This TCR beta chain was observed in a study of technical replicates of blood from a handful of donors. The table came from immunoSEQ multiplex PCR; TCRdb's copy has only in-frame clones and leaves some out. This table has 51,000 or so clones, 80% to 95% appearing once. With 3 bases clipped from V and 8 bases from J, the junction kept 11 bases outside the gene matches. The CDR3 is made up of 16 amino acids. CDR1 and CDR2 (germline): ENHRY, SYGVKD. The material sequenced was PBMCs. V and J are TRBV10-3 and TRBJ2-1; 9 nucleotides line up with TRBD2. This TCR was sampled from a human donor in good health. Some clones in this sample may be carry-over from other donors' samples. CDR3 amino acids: CAISEWRREGRDEQFF. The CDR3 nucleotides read TGTGCCATCAGTGAATGGCGGCGGGAGGGCCGGGATGAGCAGTTCTTC.